This TCR beta chain was captured by sequencing in a study of T cell responses to AZD1222 COVID-19 vaccine. The CDR3 has 18 amino acids. Looked up from germline, CDR1 is LGHDT and CDR2 is YNNKEL (reference sequence). Trimming cost V 8 bases and J 2 bases; bases outside gene matches: 15. TCRdb's copy holds only in-frame clones and misses some; the assay was immunoSEQ multiplex PCR. The sample shows around 99,000 clones, around 90% of them seen only once. The gene calls are TRBV3-1 (or the pseudogene TRBV3-2) and TRBJ2-4, with TRBD2 matching over 10 bases. This sequence was found in an adult in good health. The specimen comprised peripheral blood, sampled on day 0 of AZD1222 vaccination. CDR3 sequence (DNA): TGTGCCAGCGCCCCGAGAGCGGGGGGGCTGGGGTCCAAAAACATTCAGTACTTC. Translating gives CASAPRAGGLGSKNIQYF.